Each of the 25 T cell receptor beta chains below was sequenced from the same sample in a study of blood T cell repertoires in COVID-19. Profiled with immunoSEQ multiplex PCR; TCRdb holds only in-frame clones, not every one. The data hold tens of thousands of clones, with approximately 81% observed a single time. The specimen sequenced was peripheral blood. The receptors were gathered from a woman aged 65 to 85 with acute or convalescent COVID-19.

J is TRBJ2-1 and V is TRBV5-6, with a possible D match to TRBD2 (6 bases). CDR1 is SGHDT, CDR2 YYEEEE, per germline. Trimming pared 4 bases from V and 5 bases from J, leaving 16 bases between. The CDR3 consists of 15 residues. The CDR3 region is CASSLRERVNNEQFF. The CDR3 nucleotides are TGTGCCAGCAGCCTCCGCGAGCGGGTAAACAATGAGCAGTTCTTC. The full variable domain, rest sourced from reference TRBV5-6 and TRBJ2-1, is DAGVTQSPTHLIKTRGQQVTLRCSPKSGHDTVSWYQQALGQGPQFIFQYYEEEERQRGNFPDRFSGHQFPNYSSELNVNALLLGDSALYLCASSLRERVNNEQFFGPGTRLTVL.

The V gene is TRBV10-2, the J gene TRBJ2-1, with 11 positions matching TRBD2. Germline CDR1 reads WSHSY; CDR2 reads SAAADI. With 7 bases clipped from V and 6 bases from J, the junction kept 8 bases outside the gene matches. The CDR3 sequence is 15 residues long. CDR3 amino acids: CASTIAGGAGNEQFF. CDR3 nucleotide sequence: TGCGCCAGCACCATAGCGGGAGGGGCGGGCAATGAGCAGTTCTTC.

The chain has TRBV11-2 and TRBJ1-1, with TRBD1 as a possible D gene (6 bases). The CDR3 runs to 16 residues. Germline CDR1 reads SGHAT; CDR2 reads FQNNGV. The germline V and J ends were trimmed by 4 bases and 5 bases, with 20 bases remaining between them. The CDR3, as DNA: TGTGCCAGCAGCTCCGGACAGCCTAGCTTCGGGACTGAAGCTTTCTTT. It yields the protein CASSSGQPSFGTEAFF.

J is TRBJ2-1 and V is TRBV2; D remains unclear. CDR1 is SNHLY, CDR2 FYNNEI, per germline. The V and J ends lost 2 bases and 2 bases respectively, with 7 bases between them. The CDR3 runs 14 residues. The CDR3 bases are TGTGCCAGCAGTGAACGTGTTGCCTACAATGAGCAGTTCTTC. It encodes CASSERVAYNEQFF. The complete variable domain, with remaining parts taken from reference TRBV2 and TRBJ2-1, reads EPEVTQTPSHQVTQMGQEVILRCVPISNHLYFYWYRQILGQKVEFLVSFYNNEISEKSEIFDDQFSVERPDGSNFTLKIRSTKLEDSAMYFCASSERVAYNEQFFGPGTRLTVL.

The rearrangement uses TRBV7-6 and TRBJ2-7; 11 positions agree with TRBD2. This CDR3 contains 15 residues. The germline V gene has CDR1 SGHVS and CDR2 FNYEAQ. Germline trimming cut 6 bases from V and 0 bases from J; bases unmatched to any gene: 4. This CDR3 reads CASSHSGRVSYEQYF. In DNA form, the CDR3 reads TGTGCCAGCAGTCATAGCGGGAGGGTCTCCTACGAGCAGTACTTC.

The chain has TRBV24-1 and TRBJ1-5; possibly TRBD1 for D (6 bases). The CDR3 spans 16 residues. From germline, CDR1 is KGHDR and CDR2 SFDVKD. The V end lost 0 bases, the J end lost 0 bases, and 8 bases lay between the germline ends. As DNA, the CDR3 is TGTGCCACCAGTGATTTGCAGGGGAGTAGCAATCAGCCCCAGCATTTT. It yields the protein CATSDLQGSSNQPQHF.

Remarks on this clone: This same CDR3 is encoded by further DNA sequences in the sample. This chain uses TRBV9 with TRBJ2-7; 9 positions match TRBD1. There are 15 residues in the CDR3. Unmatched junction bases numbered 6, after V lost 0 bases and J lost 5 bases. CDR1 and CDR2 from the germline V gene are SGDLS and YYNGEE. For the CDR3, the DNA is TGTGCCAGCAGCGTAGAGGGACAGGGTTATGACGAGCAGTACTTC. This gives the protein CASSVEGQGYDEQYF.

V usage is TRBV28 and J usage is TRBJ2-2; D is unresolved. The germline V gene has CDR1 MDHEN and CDR2 SYDVKM. This CDR3 has 12 amino acids. Trimming removed 3 bases from V and 7 bases from J, with 6 bases in between. CDR3 protein: CASSFSVGELFF. In DNA form, the CDR3 reads TGTGCCAGCAGTTTTTCCGTCGGGGAGCTGTTTTTT.

V is TRBV30 and J is TRBJ1-2; 8 bases are a match to TRBD1. CDR3 size: 11 residues. The germline V gene encodes CDR1 GTSNPN and CDR2 SVGIG (reference sequence). The J segment lost 4 bases and the V segment lost 8 bases, leaving 3 bases of the junction unmatched. CDR3 sequence: CALDRGYGYTF. The CDR3 DNA reads TGTGCCCTAGACAGGGGCTATGGCTACACCTTC.

The chain combines TRBV7-8 with TRBJ1-1; D unresolved. This CDR3 comprises 12 residues. Germline CDR1 reads SGHVS; CDR2 reads FQNEAQ. The V end was cut by 6 bases, the J end by 4 bases, with 9 bases between. CDR3 nucleotide sequence: TGTGCCAGCAGATCACGGGGCACTGAAGCTTTCTTT. This sequence encodes CASRSRGTEAFF.

The V gene is TRBV7-9, the J gene TRBJ2-7; 11 bases are a match to TRBD2. In germline, CDR1 is SEHNR, CDR2 FQNEAQ (reference sequence). The CDR3 covers 16 residues. The V gene end was trimmed by 5 bases and the J gene end by 4 bases; junction bases not matched to a gene: 10. The CDR3 DNA reads TGTGCCAGCAGCCCGGGACTAGCGGAGATCCTATACGAGCAGTACTTC. Translating it yields CASSPGLAEILYEQYF.

The V gene is TRBV19, the J gene TRBJ2-3; 15 nucleotides agree with TRBD2. In germline, CDR1 is LNHDA, CDR2 SQIVND (reference sequence). The CDR3 spans 19 residues. V lost 0 bases, J lost 2 bases, and 6 bases stayed unmatched. The CDR3 nucleotides are TGTGCCAGTAGTATAGACGGGACTAGCGGGAGGTTATCCACAGATACGCAGTATTTT. It encodes CASSIDGTSGRLSTDTQYF.

This clone was seen only once. The chain combines TRBV9 with TRBJ1-1; TRBD1 matches 9 bases. This CDR3 is built from 17 residues. CDR1 and CDR2 from the germline V gene are SGDLS and YYNGEE. The trim removed 3 bases at V and 5 bases at J, leaving 14 bases unmatched. CDR3 nucleotide sequence: TGTGCCAGCAGCGCAGACTACAGGGGGCCTGGTAGGACTGAAGCTTTCTTT. It yields the protein CASSADYRGPGRTEAFF.

This CDR3 reads CAWSLGTLSTDTQYF. The CDR3 nucleotides are TGTGCCTGGAGCCTGGGGACACTAAGCACAGATACGCAGTATTTT. V gene TRBV30 combines with J gene TRBJ2-3; D is possibly TRBD1 (6 bases). Trimming removed 3 bases at V and 0 bases at J, with 13 bases between. The CDR3 runs to 15 residues. The germline gives CDR1 GTSNPN, CDR2 SVGIG (reference sequence).

CDR3 sequence reads: CASSATPNEQFF. The DNA of the CDR3 is TGTGCCAGCAGTGCCACACCCAATGAGCAGTTCTTC. The V gene is TRBV27, the J gene TRBJ2-1; D gene ambiguous. This CDR3 has 12 amino acids. Germline V gene data show CDR1 as MNHEY and CDR2 as SMNVEV (reference sequence). The V and J ends lost 5 bases and 6 bases respectively, with 8 bases between them.

The CDR3 is CASLYRTENTEAFF. CDR3 nucleotide sequence: TGTGCCAGCCTTTATCGGACAGAGAACACTGAAGCTTTCTTT. The chain links TRBV2 to TRBJ1-1, with a weak D call TRBD1 (6 bases). Germline V gene data show CDR1 as SNHLY and CDR2 as FYNNEI. The V gene lost 8 bases and the J gene lost 1 base, with 14 bases spanning the gap. This CDR3 contains 14 residues.

The chain combines TRBV4-1 with TRBJ2-1; TRBD2 agrees at 8 bases. This CDR3 has 18 residues. V was clipped by 0 bases and J by 0 bases; unmatched bases: 7. CDR1 MGHRA and CDR2 YSYEKL come from the germline V gene. CDR3 nucleotides: TGCGCCAGCAGCCAAGACGCCATACTAGCGGCCTCCTACAATGAGCAGTTCTTC. It translates to CASSQDAILAASYNEQFF.

The gene calls are TRBV11-2 and TRBJ2-7; no clear D. The germline V gene has CDR1 SGHAT and CDR2 FQNNGV. CDR3 size: 14 residues. V lost 3 bases and J 0 bases, leaving 9 bases between the germline ends. CDR3 residues: CASSFTRSSYEQYF. As DNA, the CDR3 is TGTGCCAGCAGCTTCACCCGGAGCTCCTACGAGCAGTACTTC.

This clone was counted a single time. The rearrangement links TRBV28 to TRBJ1-4; D unresolved. V lost 4 bases, J lost 13 bases, and 22 bases lay in between. The CDR3 is 15 residues long. Per the germline V gene, CDR1 is MDHEN and CDR2 is SYDVKM. This CDR3 reads CASSSPPSTTGGLFF. The CDR3 DNA follows: TGTGCCAGCAGTTCCCCCCCGTCCACCACCGGCGGACTGTTTTTT.

The rearrangement joins TRBV6-5 to TRBJ2-7, with 10 positions matching TRBD2. The CDR3 loop spans 15 amino acids. V lost 2 bases, J lost 6 bases, and 7 bases stayed unmatched. CDR1 MNHEY and CDR2 SVGAGI come from the germline V gene. The CDR3 is CASSYGLAGVTEQYF. The CDR3 nucleotides read TGTGCCAGCAGTTACGGTCTAGCGGGAGTAACCGAGCAGTACTTC.

V usage is TRBV5-5 and J usage is TRBJ2-7; no reliable D call. V was trimmed by 1 base and J by 0 bases, leaving 8 bases between them. The CDR3 extends over 14 amino acids. Germline V lookup: CDR1 SGHKS, CDR2 YYEKEE (reference sequence). CDR3 nucleotides: TGTGCCAGCAGCTTGATTGGCAGCTCCTACGAGCAGTACTTC. Translating it yields CASSLIGSSYEQYF.

V gene TRBV6-5 combines with J gene TRBJ2-3, with TRBD2 as a possible D gene (6 bases). The V gene lost 6 bases and the J gene lost 1 base, with 8 bases spanning the gap. Germline V gene lookup returns CDR1 MNHEY and CDR2 SVGAGI. There are 13 residues in the CDR3. Here the CDR3 reads CASRLAGTDTQYF. The CDR3 DNA follows: TGTGCCAGCAGGTTAGCGGGCACAGATACGCAGTATTTT.

The CDR3 sequence: CASSQLVRGQGTDTQYF. CDR3 sequence (DNA): TGCGCCAGCAGTCAATTGGTGAGGGGACAGGGGACAGATACGCAGTATTTT. The chain uses TRBV23-1 and TRBJ2-3, with TRBD1 matching over 10 bases. TRBV23-1 is sorted into the ORF group, with uncertain function. The V and J ends lost 1 base and 3 bases, in that order; junction bases with no gene match: 7. The CDR3 covers 17 residues.

This chain uses TRBV3-1 (or the pseudogene TRBV3-2) with TRBJ2-5; D is uncertain. The CDR3 spans 12 residues. V gave up 4 bases and J gave up 4 bases, with 7 bases separating them. Germline assignment: CDR1 LGHDT and CDR2 YNNKEL (reference sequence). The CDR3 protein is CASSPTIETQYF. CDR3 DNA: TGTGCCAGCAGCCCGACAATAGAGACCCAGTACTTC.

This clone has a handful of counts. The chain couples TRBV6-5 to TRBJ1-2; D possibly corresponds to TRBD1 (5 bases). CDR1 is MNHEY and CDR2 is SVGAGI in the germline V gene. V dropped 0 bases and J dropped 4 bases, with 15 bases sitting between them. This CDR3 region has 16 residues. CDR3 nucleotides: TGTGCCAGCAGTTACTCGATCTCAGGGTCAATCTATGGCTACACCTTC. Residues: CASSYSISGSIYGYTF.